This T cell receptor (beta chain) came from a study of radiotherapy plus CTLA-4 blockade in lung cancer (dated by TCRdb to the late 2010s). Looking at the study overall: Objective responses occurred in 15% to 20% of enrolled patients, and over 30% achieved disease control. The full study reports these points: TCR clones derived from tumors expanded in peripheral blood after treatment with radiotherapy and ipilimumab. Early dynamic changes in blood T cell clones, together with increased serum interferon-beta after radiation, were reported as the strongest predictors of response.

The study evaluated CTLA-4 blockade (ipilimumab) given together with focal radiation therapy in patients who had chemo-refractory metastatic non-small-cell lung cancer. V gives up 6 bases and J gives up 3 bases, and the segment between their germline ends measures 8 bases. From a lookup of the germline V gene, CDR1 and CDR2 are MNHEY and SVGAGI. Including the terminal cysteine and phenylalanine, the CDR3 comprises 12 residues. The sequence is cut down to CDR3 DNA, 36 bases in frame from base 1. This clone was recorded a few times. Which antigen it targets is not known. No base qualities exist here, and no much larger clone lies one base off it. The receptor library was made with the immunoSEQ multiplex PCR assay. TCRdb's version of the immuneACCESS table is confined to in-frame rearrangements and falls short of the full clone set. An unresolved V gene accounts for under half of the shortfall where checked; the remainder is of unknown origin. The sample includes 45,000 or so clones, with roughly three quarters observed a single time. The ten largest account for around 8.3% of the sample.

The sample here was peripheral blood, taken from a patient treated with radiotherapy plus ipilimumab. The TCR sequence derives from a human donor with non-small cell lung cancer who had stable disease on radiotherapy plus ipilimumab. The chain couples TRBV6-5 to TRBJ1-2, and TRBD1 may be the D gene, going by 6 matching bases. The CDR3: CASRAGDYGYTF. The DNA sequence follows: TGTGCCAGCAGAGCAGGGGACTATGGCTACACCTTC.